A single sample gave rise to the 15 T cell receptor beta chains below, sequenced in a study of identical twins. TCRdb re-analysed the 5' RACE reads in MiXCR, keeping a single row per CDR3 protein. Among hundreds of thousands of distinct CDR3 sequences listed, 9% to 15% were seen once. The same data also contributed to another study, on yellow fever vaccine responses in identical twins.

The sequenced sample consisted of CD8+ T cells sorted from blood. These receptor sequences come from a woman aged 18-30 years in good health.

This clonotype was counted a few times. The V and J genes are TRBV9 and TRBJ2-5; D perhaps matches TRBD1 (6 bases). Germline lookup yields CDR1 SGDLS and CDR2 YYNGEE. V was pared by 3 bases and J by 2 bases, with 11 bases between. This CDR3 spans 14 amino acids. The CDR3 is CASSGWTDQETQYF. The CDR3 DNA sequence: TGTGCCAGCAGCGGGTGGACAGATCAAGAGACCCAGTACTTC.

This clonotype has more than one count but fewer than ten. The chain combines TRBV24-1 with TRBJ2-7, with D maybe TRBD2 (6 bases). The CDR3 has 17 residues. Germline CDR1 is KGHDR and CDR2 is SFDVKD. Deletions cut 5 bases from V and 0 bases from J, with 19 bases between. The CDR3, as DNA: TGTGCCACCAGTGGCCCGCCCGGGACTCTAGGCTCCTACGAGCAGTACTTC. It encodes CATSGPPGTLGSYEQYF.

This clonotype was counted ten times or more. V usage is TRBV12-3 or TRBV12-4 and J usage is TRBJ2-7; 9 bases agree with TRBD1. This CDR3 has 14 residues. The J segment lost 5 bases and the V segment lost 5 bases, leaving 7 bases of the junction unmatched. CDR3 loop: CASSVDRGYDEQYF. CDR3 DNA sequence: TGTGCCAGCAGTGTTGACAGGGGGTACGACGAGCAGTACTTC.

The V call is TRBV10-2, the J call TRBJ2-3, with unresolved D. Trimming pared 7 bases from V and 6 bases from J, leaving 5 bases between. CDR1 WSHSY and CDR2 SAAADI come from the germline V gene. The CDR3 sequence is 10 residues long. The CDR3 bases are TGCGCCAGCAAAGAGGATACGCAGTATTTT. This translates into CASKEDTQYF.

This clonotype has a count of ten or more. The rearrangement uses TRBV4-1 and TRBJ1-1; no definite D call. This CDR3 spans 13 amino acids. Trimming cost V 0 bases and J 8 bases, with 10 bases left between them. The germline CDR1 and CDR2 sequences are MGHRA and YSYEKL. The CDR3 DNA is TGCGCCAGCAGCCAAGATTGGCAGGACGAAGCTTTCTTT. It codes for CASSQDWQDEAFF.

This clonotype was picked up a small number of times. This chain connects TRBV5-1 to TRBJ2-5, with 8 bases matching TRBD2. Germline V CDR1 and CDR2: SGHRS, YFSETQ. This CDR3 has 15 residues. The J segment lost 5 bases and the V segment lost 0 bases, leaving 6 bases of the junction unmatched. The CDR3 sequence: CASSLDGGAYETQYF. In nucleotides, the CDR3 is TGCGCCAGCAGCTTGGACGGGGGGGCCTACGAGACCCAGTACTTC.

V and J are TRBV10-2 and TRBJ2-7; D gene ambiguous. CDR3 size: 14 residues. Trimming stripped 2 bases from V and 2 bases from J, with 10 bases between. The V gene's germline CDR1 is WSHSY and CDR2 SAAADI. CDR3 loop: CASSEEDPPYEQYF. As DNA, the CDR3 is TGCGCCAGCAGTGAGGAAGACCCGCCCTACGAGCAGTACTTC.

The rearrangement uses TRBV7-7 and TRBJ2-5; D may be TRBD1 or TRBD2 (5 bases each). This CDR3 spans 17 amino acids. Germline lookup yields CDR1 SSHAT and CDR2 FNYEAQ (reference sequence). V lost 7 bases and J lost 5, with 26 bases in between. This CDR3 is CASTPCKPGPRVETQYF. CDR3 DNA sequence: TGTGCCAGCACCCCTTGCAAACCGGGGCCCCGTGTGGAGACCCAGTACTTC.

Many counts were recorded for this clonotype. The CDR3 DNA reads as TGTGCCAGCAGCTGGGGGGAGACCCAGTACTTC. This encodes CASSWGETQYF. This chain connects TRBV28 to TRBJ2-5; possibly TRBD1 or TRBD2 for D (5 bases each). The CDR3 loop spans 11 amino acids. Germline V gene sequence: CDR1 MDHEN, CDR2 SYDVKM. The V end was cut by 6 bases, the J end by 5 bases, with 7 bases between.

J is TRBJ2-2 and V is TRBV7-8; no clear D. Germline-derived CDR1 and CDR2 are SGHVS and FQNEAQ. The CDR3 length is 12 residues. Trimming took 8 bases from V and 6 from J, leaving 10 bases between them. CDR3 residues: CASDVGPGELFF. The CDR3 DNA is TGTGCCAGCGATGTGGGTCCCGGGGAGCTGTTTTTT.

This clonotype turned up a few times. V and J are TRBV6-1 and TRBJ2-1, with a possible D match to TRBD1 (5 bases). Germline V gene lookup returns CDR1 MNHNS and CDR2 SASEGT. The V end lost 2 bases, the J end lost 3 bases, and 20 bases lay between the germline ends. The CDR3 runs to 18 residues. CDR3 sequence (DNA): TGTGCCAGCAGTGAAATCGAAGTCAGGGTTACGGTCTACAATGAGCAGTTCTTC. Encoded protein: CASSEIEVRVTVYNEQFF.

There are a few counts of this clonotype. CDR3 nucleotides: TGTGCCAGCAGTTGGTTAGCGGGGGGCCAAGAGACCCAGTACTTC. It is translated as CASSWLAGGQETQYF. The chain carries TRBV6-5 and TRBJ2-5; TRBD2 matches 10 bases. The CDR3 length is 15 residues. From germline, CDR1 is MNHEY and CDR2 SVGAGI. Trimming cost V 4 bases and J 1 base; bases outside gene matches: 3.

This clonotype was counted only a few times. This chain connects TRBV7-2 to TRBJ2-7; D possibly matches TRBD1 or TRBD2 (5 bases each). CDR1 is SGHTA and CDR2 is FQGNSA in the germline V gene. The CDR3 runs to 13 residues. V dropped 5 bases and J dropped 4 bases, with 12 bases sitting between them. The CDR3, as DNA: TGTGCCAGCAGCGCAATGGGACCTTACGAGCAGTACGTC. Protein product: CASSAMGPYEQYV.

This clonotype was detected ten times or more. V is TRBV6-5 and J is TRBJ1-1; D remains ambiguous. The V end was cut by 6 bases, the J end by 0 bases, with 11 bases between. Germline-derived CDR1 and CDR2 are MNHEY and SVGAGI. CDR3 size: 14 residues. The CDR3 reads CASSYQRVNTEAFF. The CDR3 DNA reads as TGTGCCAGCAGCTACCAAAGAGTGAACACTGAAGCTTTCTTT.

The chain couples TRBV6-1 to TRBJ2-1, with 13 bases that match TRBD2. Germline CDR1 is MNHNS and CDR2 is SASEGT. With 4 bases clipped from V and 6 bases from J, the junction kept 3 bases outside the gene matches. The CDR3 consists of 15 residues. This chain's CDR3 is CASSATSGRANEQFF. The DNA of the CDR3 is TGTGCCAGCAGTGCAACTAGCGGGAGGGCCAATGAGCAGTTCTTC.